These T cell receptor beta chains were read from a single sample in a study of cytomegalovirus exposure and HLA in healthy donors. TCRdb's table, derived via immunoSEQ multiplex PCR, lists solely in-frame clones and lacks some. The data contain 240,000 or so clones, about 81% of them seen just once; the ten biggest clones take up approximately 8.4%. The sequencing input was PBMCs. The receptors come from an older woman in good health and CMV-seropositive. CDR3s include the opening cysteine and the closing phenylalanine or tryptophan. The order of the fields is J gene, D gene, clone size, V gene, CDR3 DNA, CDR3 protein. The D gene is left open where the match is weak. Only some rows state a clone size, as once, few, many or a class for expanded clones.

TRBJ2-3	NA	NA	TRBV10-3	TGTGCCATCAGTGAACCGGGGGGCGCAGATACGCAGTATTTT	CAISEPGGADTQYF
TRBJ2-7	TRBD2	NA	TRBV7-2	TGTGCCAGCAGCCCAGGAGGGACTAGGGTTTCCTACGAGCAGTACTTC	CASSPGGTRVSYEQYF
TRBJ2-2	NA	NA	TRBV2	TGTGCCAGCAGTGAGGGCCGAGGAGGGGCCAACGGGGAGCTGTTTTTT	CASSEGRGGANGELFF
TRBJ1-1	TRBD1	NA	TRBV5-1	TGCGCCAGCAGCCCGGACAGGGGGACGGGCACTGAAGCTTTCTTT	CASSPDRGTGTEAFF
TRBJ1-1	NA	NA	TRBV6-1	TGTGCCAGCAGGTCCGAGGGGGACCGAGGAGCTTTCTTT	CASRSEGDRGAFF
TRBJ2-1	TRBD2	NA	TRBV11-2	TGTGCCAGCAGCTTAGTGGGGTTAGCGGGGACGTACAATGAGCAGTTCTTC	CASSLVGLAGTYNEQFF
TRBJ2-1	TRBD2	few	TRBV5-6	TGTGCCAGCAGCTTAGGAGCGGGAGAGTACAATGAGCAGTTCTTC	CASSLGAGEYNEQFF
TRBJ1-1	NA	NA	TRBV6-4	TGTGCCAGCAGGGTTTCAGTGAACACTGAAGCTTTCTTT	CASRVSVNTEAFF
TRBJ2-5	NA	NA	TRBV5-6	TGTGCCAGCAGCTTGGGAGACAGCCAAGAGACCCAGTACTTC	CASSLGDSQETQYF
TRBJ2-1	TRBD2	NA	TRBV28	TGTGCCAGCACCAGCGGGGAATTCTACAATGAGCAGTTCTTC	CASTSGEFYNEQFF
TRBJ2-3	TRBD2	NA	TRBV30	TGTGCCTGGAGTTGGGAGGGAGGGCACACGGATACGCAGTATTTT	CAWSWEGGHTDTQYF
TRBJ1-1	NA	few	TRBV6-1	TGTGCCAGCTGGGGGGGGAGGACTGAAGCTTTCTTT	CASWGGRTEAFF
TRBJ1-1	NA	NA	TRBV28	TGTGCCAGCAGTTTATTGAGTCAGGGGAAGATTAACACTGAAGCTTTCTTT	CASSLLSQGKINTEAFF
TRBJ1-2	TRBD1	few	TRBV27	TGTGCCAGCAGTTCCCGGACAGGGGGCCTCTATGGCTACACCTTC	CASSSRTGGLYGYTF
TRBJ1-2	NA	NA	TRBV5-6	TGTGCCAGCAGCTTGGCGTCAGTTCGCTATGGCTACACCTTC	CASSLASVRYGYTF
TRBJ2-3	NA	NA	TRBV2	TGTGCCAGCAGTGCCCCCAGCAGGGAAAGCACAGATACGCAGTATTTT	CASSAPSRESTDTQYF
TRBJ2-5	NA	few	TRBV20-1	TGCAGTGCTGCCAGGGGAGAGACCCAGTACTTC	CSAARGETQYF
TRBJ1-1	TRBD1	NA	TRBV9	TGTGCCAGCAGCGTAAATGAGGGGGCCCAGAACACTGAAGCTTTCTTT	CASSVNEGAQNTEAFF
TRBJ2-1	NA	NA	TRBV7-6	TGTGCCAGCAGCTTAGAGTTAGCCCCCTACAATGAGCAGTTCTTC	CASSLELAPYNEQFF
TRBJ1-1	TRBD1	NA	TRBV7-9	TGTGCCAGCAGCCATTACCGGGACAGGTATTCTGAAGCTTTCTTT	CASSHYRDRYSEAFF
TRBJ1-3	NA	NA	TRBV7-2	TGTGCCAGCAGCTTGCTGGGGACACCCGGCGGAAACACCATATATTTT	CASSLLGTPGGNTIYF
TRBJ2-2	TRBD2	NA	TRBV10-1	TGCGCCAGCAGTGAGTCCGGGGGGATGGGCACCGGGGAGCTGTTTTTT	CASSESGGMGTGELFF
TRBJ2-1	NA	NA	TRBV7-3	TGTGCCAGCAGCTTAGGGGGCCTCGGGTACAATGAGCAGTTCTTC	CASSLGGLGYNEQFF
TRBJ2-7	TRBD2	NA	TRBV9	TGTGCCAGCAGCGAGGGGACTAGCGTCTCCTACGAGCAGTACTTC	CASSEGTSVSYEQYF
TRBJ1-2	TRBD1	NA	TRBV19	TGTGCCAGTAGTCCGACAGGGGCCTATGGCTACACCTTC	CASSPTGAYGYTF
TRBJ2-2	TRBD2	once	TRBV11-3	TGTGCCAGCAGCGGAACTAGCGGGAGGCCCGGGGAGCTGTTTTTT	CASSGTSGRPGELFF
TRBJ2-6	TRBD1	NA	TRBV4-1	TGCGCCAGCAGCCAAGATCGGGACAGGGGCCGCTCTGGGGCCAACGTCCTGACTTTC	CASSQDRDRGRSGANVLTF
TRBJ1-2	NA	NA	TRBV5-6	TGTGCCAGCAGCATTAGGATGGCGGAATCTGGCTACACCTTC	CASSIRMAESGYTF
TRBJ1-2	TRBD1	NA	TRBV11-2	TGTGCCAGCAGCTTAGGGACAGGAAGCTATGGCTACACCTTC	CASSLGTGSYGYTF
TRBJ2-7	TRBD1	NA	TRBV6-5	TGTGCCAGCATTAGGACAGGGTCATACGAGCAGTACTTC	CASIRTGSYEQYF
TRBJ1-4	TRBD1	once	TRBV18	TGTGCCAGCTCACCGGGACAGGGGGGTTATGAAAAACTGTTTTTT	CASSPGQGGYEKLFF
TRBJ2-3	TRBD2	NA	TRBV5-1	TGCGCCAGCAGCCCACGGACTAGCGGAACCTCAGGCGATACGCAGTATTTT	CASSPRTSGTSGDTQYF
TRBJ2-7	NA	NA	TRBV7-2	TGTGCCAGCAGCCCCGACAACGAACTCAACGAGCAGTACTTC	CASSPDNELNEQYF
TRBJ2-5	NA	NA	TRBV4-1	TGCGCCAGCAGCCAAGAATCTATGGTGGAGACCCAGTACTTC	CASSQESMVETQYF
TRBJ1-5	TRBD1	NA	TRBV10-3	TGTGCCATCAGTGAGTCGGGAACAGGGGGGAGCAATCAGCCCCAGCATTTT	CAISESGTGGSNQPQHF
TRBJ1-2	NA	NA	TRBV30	TGTGCCTGGAGTTGGGCGGGGGCGCGAGGCTACACCTTC	CAWSWAGARGYTF
TRBJ2-1	TRBD2	NA	TRBV5-1	TGCGCCAGCAGCTTGGGAGTGGGATTTTCTAGCGGGACCCATAATGAGCAGTTCTTC	CASSLGVGFSSGTHNEQFF
TRBJ2-2	NA	NA	TRBV2	TGTGCCAGCAGGACAGACAATTCCGGGGAGCTGTTTTTT	CASRTDNSGELFF
TRBJ2-7	TRBD2	NA	TRBV27	TGTGCCAGCAGTTTTGAGGCTAGCGGGTCGTACGAGCAGTACTTC	CASSFEASGSYEQYF
TRBJ1-2	NA	NA	TRBV5-4	TGTGCCAGCAGACCACCTCGTGGGGAGGGCTACACCTTC	CASRPPRGEGYTF
TRBJ1-1	NA	NA	TRBV15	TGTGCCACCAGCAGAGATTCGGGTTTCCACACTGAAGCTTTCTTT	CATSRDSGFHTEAFF
TRBJ2-7	TRBD2	NA	TRBV19	TGTGCCAGTACCTCGACTAGCGGGGGTTACGAGCAGTACTTC	CASTSTSGGYEQYF
TRBJ1-1	TRBD1	few	TRBV5-6	TGTGCCAGCAGCTCGGTTCGACAGGGGGAGACTGAAGCTTTCTTT	CASSSVRQGETEAFF
TRBJ1-1	NA	NA	TRBV9	TGTGCCAGCAGCTTGACAGGCGCCAACACTGAAGCTTTCTTT	CASSLTGANTEAFF
TRBJ2-5	TRBD1	NA	TRBV6-1	TGTGCCAGCAGAAGGACAGGGCGAGAGGAGACCCAGTACTTC	CASRRTGREETQYF
TRBJ2-7	TRBD2	NA	TRBV6-5	TGTGCCAGCAGTGCGCGGGAGGGAGGGGGCGAGCAGTACTTC	CASSAREGGGEQYF
TRBJ1-2	NA	NA	TRBV7-8	TGTGCCAGCAGCTTCGCGGGACCCAGCTATGGCTACACCTTC	CASSFAGPSYGYTF
TRBJ2-5	NA	NA	TRBV28	TGTGCCAGCAGTCTGGGGGGGGCCGCCCGCCCCCAAGAGACCCAGTACTTC	CASSLGGAARPQETQYF
TRBJ2-7	NA	NA	TRBV5-1	TGCGCCAGCAGCTTGGGTGCGAACTCCTACGAGCAGTACTTC	CASSLGANSYEQYF
TRBJ1-4	TRBD1	NA	TRBV7-9	TGTTCCAGCAGCTTAGCTACGTCCGAGGGGGCGCGAGAAAAACTGTTTTTT	CSSSLATSEGAREKLFF
TRBJ2-5	NA	few	TRBV27	TGTGCCAGCAGTTTATATAGGACAGCCCAAGAGACCCAGTACTTC	CASSLYRTAQETQYF
TRBJ2-3	TRBD1	NA	TRBV6-6	TGTGCCAGCAGTGGGACCGGGACAGGGGGCACAGATACGCAGTATTTT	CASSGTGTGGTDTQYF
TRBJ1-2	NA	NA	TRBV6-6	TGTGCCAGCAGTTACGATGTCAGAACCTTGGACACCTTC	CASSYDVRTLDTF
TRBJ1-1	TRBD1	NA	TRBV2	TGTGCCAGCAACCGGGACAGGGGGTCGGCCACTGAAGCTTTCTTT	CASNRDRGSATEAFF
TRBJ2-3	TRBD2	NA	TRBV2	TGTGCCAGCAGTGGAGGACTAGCGGGATCTGGCACAGATACGCAGTATTTT	CASSGGLAGSGTDTQYF
TRBJ2-7	TRBD1	NA	TRBV5-1	TGCGCCAGCGCGGCAGGGACAGGGATTTACGAGCAGTACTTC	CASAAGTGIYEQYF
TRBJ2-7	TRBD2	NA	TRBV9	TGTGCCAGCAGCGTAGAAGTTAGCGGGAGCTACGAGCAGTACTTC	CASSVEVSGSYEQYF